Shown below are 19 T cell receptor beta chains from a single sample sequenced in a study of T cells expressing NK-cell markers. Reprocessing the 5' RACE reads, TCRdb reports a single entry for every CDR3 protein and omits DNA. The listing contains some 440,000 distinct CDR3 sequences. Sequencing was done on a sample of blood T cells: a sorted CD56 or NKG2C T cell subset, CD4+ or CD8+ T cells, or bulk PBMC T cells (not recorded which). These receptors originate from a woman between 50 and 59 years old in good health.

This rearrangement joins TRBV3-1 to TRBJ1-5; no DNA is available, so the TRBD1 call from TCRdb remains unchecked. The germline V gene has CDR1 LGHDT and CDR2 YNNKEL (reference sequence). This CDR3 has 14 amino acids. The CDR3 loop is CASSQGGTDQPQHF.

The chain uses TRBV19 and TRBJ2-6; TCRdb proposes TRBD1, but this gene call is untestable without DNA. Germline CDR1 LNHDA, CDR2 SQIVND (reference sequence). The CDR3 covers 17 residues. CDR3 protein: CASKDSGQGSGANVLTF.

This chain uses TRBV11-3 with TRBJ1-1; as DNA is missing, the TRBD1 call by TCRdb cannot be tested. Germline CDR1 is SGHNT and CDR2 is YENEEA. The length of the CDR3 is 15 residues. Here the CDR3 reads CASSLDSGRGTGAFF.

This chain links TRBV19 with TRBJ2-1; the D call of TRBD2 rests on TCRdb alone, since no DNA is present to check it. From germline, CDR1 is LNHDA and CDR2 SQIVND (reference sequence). The CDR3 runs to 14 residues. CDR3 region: CASRVRGSTNEQFF.

This CDR3 is CASSGRRTGATYEQYF. The rearrangement joins TRBV12-3 or TRBV12-4 to TRBJ2-7; the TRBD1 assignment by TCRdb is unverifiable without DNA. The CDR3 extends over 16 amino acids.

This rearrangement joins TRBV18 to TRBJ1-6. The CDR3 length is 13 residues. Germline loops: CDR1 KGHSH, CDR2 LQKENI. The CDR3 is CASSPEYNSPLHF.

V usage is TRBV20-1 and J usage is TRBJ1-2; as DNA is missing, the TRBD1 call by TCRdb cannot be tested. The germline V gene has CDR1 DFQATT and CDR2 SNEGSKA (reference sequence). The CDR3 consists of 13 residues. CDR3 residues: CSATGTTNYGYTF.

This chain links TRBV7-7 with TRBJ2-3; with no DNA, the TCRdb D assignment of TRBD1 cannot be verified. The CDR3 covers 15 residues. Germline loops: CDR1 SSHAT, CDR2 FNYEAQ (reference sequence). The CDR3 sequence: CASSLQGIPTDTQYF.

The V call is TRBV10-2, the J call TRBJ1-5. The CDR3 runs to 12 residues. CDR1 is WSHSY and CDR2 is SAAADI in the germline V gene. This chain's CDR3 is CASSVQSQPQHF.

This chain links TRBV3-1 with TRBJ1-1. The CDR3 is 14 amino acids. Germline CDR1 reads LGHDT; CDR2 reads YNNKEL (reference sequence). CDR3 amino acids: CASSQEIGGGEAFF.

The chain's CDR3 is CSVGGGDQPQHF. The chain has TRBV29-1 and TRBJ1-5. The germline V gene has CDR1 SQVTM and CDR2 ANQGSEA. The CDR3 totals 12 residues.

The chain recombines TRBV7-9 with TRBJ1-1; TCRdb's D call of TRBD1 is untestable without DNA. Germline CDR1 SEHNR, CDR2 FQNEAQ (reference sequence). The CDR3 contains 16 residues. This CDR3 reads CASSLGTGGGGTEAFF.

The chain combines TRBV12-3 or TRBV12-4 with TRBJ2-2; TCRdb selects TRBD2, and the lack of DNA leaves this call unchecked. The CDR3 length is 19 residues. This CDR3 reads CASSFWTSGRPANTGELFF.

The chain employs TRBV6-5 and TRBJ2-1; the D call from TCRdb, TRBD1, cannot be confirmed without DNA. The CDR3 has 16 residues. Germline V CDR1 and CDR2: MNHEY, SVGAGI. The CDR3 loop is CASSSPGQPSYNEQFF.

The genes are TRBV3-1 and TRBJ2-4. Germline V gene sequence: CDR1 LGHDT, CDR2 YNNKEL (reference sequence). CDR3 length equals 13 residues. This CDR3 reads CASSPSGQNIQYF.

This chain links TRBV29-1 with TRBJ2-5; the D call from TCRdb, TRBD2, cannot be confirmed without DNA. This CDR3 contains 13 residues. From germline, CDR1 is SQVTM and CDR2 ANQGSEA. This chain's CDR3 is CSVDRAGRETQYF.

This chain joins TRBV28 and TRBJ2-1; with no DNA, the TCRdb D assignment of TRBD1 cannot be verified. Germline V gene lookup returns CDR1 MDHEN and CDR2 SYDVKM. The length of the CDR3 is 15 residues. CDR3 residues: CASTIRSQGYNEQFF.

The V call is TRBV5-1, the J call TRBJ2-3; TCRdb's D call, TRBD2, is unchecked because there is no DNA. The CDR3 covers 16 residues. Germline CDR1 and CDR2: SGHRS and YFSETQ. CDR3 region: CASSLGGVKSTDTQYF.

This chain joins TRBV3-1 and TRBJ2-3; TCRdb indicates TRBD1, and absent DNA this call remains unverified. CDR1 and CDR2 from the germline V gene are LGHDT and YNNKEL (reference sequence). The CDR3 is 14 amino acids. The CDR3 region is CASTSRDITDTQYF.